These 30 T cell receptor beta chains originate from one sample sequenced in a study of T cells after yellow fever vaccination. TCRdb re-derived calls from the 5' RACE reads in MiXCR, one entry per CDR3 protein. The table has 510,000 or so distinct CDR3 sequences, 15% to 20% seen once; the top ten hold over 11%. The sample in question was PBMCs, obtained 15 days after the yellow fever booster vaccination. These TCRs come from a young man who received the YFV17D yellow fever vaccine.

The gene calls are TRBV5-8 and TRBJ2-1; 10 bases map to TRBD2. The CDR3 covers 16 residues. V lost 0 bases and J lost 9; bases outside the gene matches: 9. CDR1 SGHTS and CDR2 YDEGEE come from the germline V gene. CDR3 sequence reads: CASSLALVAGGFEQFF. The CDR3 DNA is TGTGCCAGCAGCTTGGCCTTGGTAGCGGGAGGATTTGAGCAGTTCTTC.

The V call is TRBV7-2, the J call TRBJ2-5; TRBD1 is a possible D gene (6 bases). CDR3 length: 14 amino acids. The V gene's germline CDR1 is SGHTA and CDR2 FQGNSA. V was cut by 4 bases and J by 4 bases, with 13 bases left in between. The CDR3 DNA reads TGTGCCAGCAGCTCCGGACAGCCTGGAGAGACCCAGTACTTC. Amino acids: CASSSGQPGETQYF.

The chain employs TRBV19 and TRBJ2-5, with unresolved D. Germline CDR1 and CDR2: LNHDA and SQIVND (reference sequence). Trimming left V 1 base short and J 5 bases short, with 8 bases between. The CDR3 length is 13 residues. The CDR3 is CASSIAPWETQYF. The CDR3 coding sequence is TGTGCCAGTAGTATAGCCCCGTGGGAGACCCAGTACTTC.

This clonotype was detected only a few times. Here the CDR3 DNA reads TGCGCCAGCAGCCAAGATCCAGGGGTAGGTGCCCAGCATTTT. Its translation is CASSQDPGVGAQHF. This chain connects TRBV4-3 to TRBJ1-5; a weak D match, TRBD1 (6 bases). V was shortened by 0 bases and J by 11 bases, with 14 bases between the two germline ends. CDR1 is LGHNA and CDR2 is YSLEER in the germline V gene. The CDR3 has 14 amino acids.

The genes are TRBV20-1 and TRBJ2-3; D may be TRBD1 (5 bases). The CDR3 spans 13 residues. Trimming pared 3 bases from V and 13 bases from J, leaving 20 bases between. Germline loops: CDR1 DFQATT, CDR2 SNEGSKA (reference sequence). The CDR3 nucleotides read TGCAGTGCTAGTGAACAACCGCAAGAAGGGGAGTATTTT. Translated: CSASEQPQEGEYF.

The chain employs TRBV20-1 and TRBJ1-6, with D perhaps TRBD1 (5 bases). The CDR3 extends over 15 amino acids. The V gene lost 7 bases and the J gene lost 5 bases, with 18 bases spanning the gap. Germline-derived CDR1 and CDR2 are DFQATT and SNEGSKA (reference sequence). CDR3 sequence (DNA): TGCAGTGTCCCCAGCGGGGGTAGGAATAATTCACCCCTCCACTTT. Its translation: CSVPSGGRNNSPLHF.

The CDR3 spells CASSQGTSGLGDTQYF. DNA for the CDR3: TGCGCCAGCAGCCAAGGGACTAGCGGGTTGGGGGATACGCAGTATTTT. The chain joins TRBV4-3 to TRBJ2-3, with TRBD2 matching 11 bases. Germline values: CDR1 LGHNA, CDR2 YSLEER. The V and J ends lost 1 base and 6 bases, in that order; junction bases with no gene match: 6. There are 16 residues in the CDR3.

This clonotype has only a few counts. The V call is TRBV21-1, the J call TRBJ1-5; the table calls TRBD1, which could not be checked here. TRBV21-1 is reported as a pseudogene. This CDR3 comprises 17 residues. CDR3 bases: TGTGCCAGCAGCAAAACTAGTCTGGACAGGGTCCGTCAGCCCCAGCATTTT. Its protein is CASSKTSLDRVRQPQHF.

This clonotype turned up a few times. This sequence joins TRBV23-1 and TRBJ1-6; TRBD1 is a possible D gene (5 bases). TRBV23-1 is treated as an ORF (open reading frame) with a function not yet certain. The CDR3 runs 14 residues. The V end was cut by 2 bases, the J end by 10 bases, with 12 bases between. CDR3 amino acids: CASSQVQSGSPLHF. The DNA for the CDR3 is TGCGCCAGCAGTCAAGTACAATCAGGGTCACCCCTCCACTTT.

This rearrangement joins TRBV7-2 to TRBJ1-6; possibly TRBD1 for D (6 bases). V lost 5 bases and J 7 bases, leaving 15 bases between the germline ends. The CDR3 extends over 15 amino acids. CDR1 and CDR2 (germline): SGHTA, FQGNSA. The CDR3 protein is CASSRVTGANSPLHF. CDR3 nucleotide sequence: TGTGCCAGCAGCCGGGTTACGGGGGCAAATTCACCCCTCCACTTT.

In this sample, this clonotype turned up a few times. The CDR3 loop reads CASSLAGSQQGIQYF. The CDR3 nucleotides read TGTGCCAGCAGCTTAGCGGGATCCCAACAGGGGATTCAGTACTTC. The chain uses TRBV7-8 and TRBJ2-4; 7 bases agree with TRBD1. The CDR3 length is 15 residues. The germline V gene encodes CDR1 SGHVS and CDR2 FQNEAQ. V lost 0 bases and J lost 10; bases outside the gene matches: 9. Supplemented by reference TRBV7-8 and TRBJ2-4, the full variable domain reads GAGVSQSPRYKVAKRGQDVALRCDPISGHVSLFWYQQALGQGPEFLTYFQNEAQLDKSGLPSDRFFAERPEGSVSTLKIQRTQQEDSAVYLCASSLAGSQQGIQYFGAGTRLSVL.

This clonotype was recorded a few times. The gene calls are TRBV20-1 and TRBJ2-3, with D possibly being TRBD1 (6 bases). V gave up 1 base and J gave up 4 bases, with 9 bases separating them. Looked up from germline, CDR1 is DFQATT and CDR2 is SNEGSKA (reference sequence). There are 13 residues in the CDR3. The CDR3 loop reads CSARARGSDTQYF. In DNA form, the CDR3 reads TGCAGTGCTAGAGCCAGGGGATCAGATACGCAGTATTTT.

This clonotype has more than one count but fewer than ten. The chain links TRBV5-6 to TRBJ1-2; possibly TRBD1 for D (6 bases). V dropped 0 bases and J dropped 4 bases, with 13 bases sitting between them. This CDR3 is built from 15 residues. Germline V gene lookup returns CDR1 SGHDT and CDR2 YYEEEE. The CDR3 loop is CASSLGGTLSYGYTF. The CDR3, as DNA: TGTGCCAGCAGCTTGGGAGGGACACTATCCTATGGCTACACCTTC.

This clonotype was seen many times. Written as DNA, the CDR3 is TGCGCCAGCAGCTTGGTGAGCGGCTACGAGCAGTACTTC. This encodes CASSLVSGYEQYF. The chain combines TRBV5-1 with TRBJ2-7; maybe TRBD2 (5 bases). Germline loops: CDR1 SGHRS, CDR2 YFSETQ. This CDR3 contains 13 residues. The V end was cut by 0 bases, the J end by 3 bases, with 7 bases between. The variable domain in full, completed from reference TRBV5-1 and TRBJ2-7, reads KAGVTQTPRYLIKTRGQQVTLSCSPISGHRSVSWYQQTPGQGLQFLFEYFSETQRNKGNFPGRFSGRQFSNSRSEMNVSTLELGDSALYLCASSLVSGYEQYFGPGTRLTVT.

This clonotype turned up a few times. The chain uses TRBV4-3 and TRBJ2-7; TRBD1 is a possible D gene (6 bases). Trimming cost V 0 bases and J 2 bases, with 8 bases left between them. This CDR3 contains 14 residues. From germline, CDR1 is LGHNA and CDR2 YSLEER. The CDR3 loop is CASSQEQGTYEQYF. The CDR3 nucleotides read TGCGCCAGCAGCCAAGAACAGGGAACCTACGAGCAGTACTTC.

This clonotype was counted between two and nine times. The rearrangement joins TRBV29-1 to TRBJ2-7; 11 bases map to TRBD2. With V trimmed by 4 bases and J by 7 bases, 9 bases remained unmatched. Germline CDR1 SQVTM, CDR2 ANQGSEA. This CDR3 is 14 amino acids long. The chain's CDR3 is CSVGGLAEGVEQYF. CDR3 DNA sequence: TGCAGCGTTGGGGGACTAGCGGAGGGCGTGGAGCAGTACTTC.

The chain carries TRBV6-5 and TRBJ1-1; the D is unclear. Germline-derived CDR1 and CDR2 are MNHEY and SVGAGI. V lost 2 bases and J lost 3, with 10 bases in between. The CDR3 length is 14 residues. The CDR3 region has the DNA TGTGCCAGCAGTTACACGCTGATGGACACTGAAGCTTTCTTT. Encoded protein: CASSYTLMDTEAFF.

This clonotype was seen only once. At one end the junction does not follow the germline gene, possibly because of a read error. V gene TRBV29-1 combines with J gene TRBJ1-4; no firm D call. Germline-derived CDR1 and CDR2 are SQVTM and ANQGSEA. The length of the CDR3 is 13 residues. CDR3 sequence: CSVEDYGNEKPFF. The CDR3 DNA sequence: TGCAGCGTTGAAGACTACGGTAATGAAAAACCGTTTTTT.

This chain uses TRBV20-1 with TRBJ2-1, with 8 bases identical to TRBD1. V dropped 5 bases and J dropped 6; count of bases not matched to a gene: 12. Germline loops: CDR1 DFQATT, CDR2 SNEGSKA (reference sequence). This CDR3 spans 15 amino acids. The CDR3: CSAFDPRQGSNEQFF. The CDR3 coding sequence is TGCAGTGCTTTCGACCCACGACAGGGGAGCAATGAGCAGTTCTTC.

The J gene is TRBJ2-1, the V gene TRBV5-1; 12 bases fit TRBD2. Looked up from germline, CDR1 is SGHRS and CDR2 is YFSETQ. This CDR3 is 16 amino acids long. After removal of 7 bases from V and 10 bases from J, the junction contained 15 bases not matched to a gene. Here the CDR3 reads CASSPGKTSGSGEQFF. In nucleotides, the CDR3 is TGCGCCAGCTCTCCCGGAAAGACTAGCGGGAGCGGGGAGCAGTTCTTC.

J is TRBJ2-5 and V is TRBV7-2; D is unclear. From germline, CDR1 is SGHTA and CDR2 FQGNSA. Trimming shortened V by 3 bases and J by 4 bases, and 6 bases separated the two germline ends. The CDR3 is 12 amino acids. This CDR3 is CASSFGLETQYF. CDR3 bases: TGTGCCAGCAGCTTCGGGCTAGAGACCCAGTACTTC.

Only a few counts were recorded for this clonotype. The chain couples TRBV24-1 to TRBJ2-5; 12 bases fit TRBD2. Germline values: CDR1 KGHDR, CDR2 SFDVKD. The CDR3 runs to 14 residues. V lost 4 bases to trimming and J lost 6 bases; unmatched junction nucleotides: 2. Written as DNA, the CDR3 is TGTGCCACCAGTGAGACTAGCGGGAGACAGACCCAGTACTTC. Translating gives CATSETSGRQTQYF.

J is TRBJ2-1 and V is TRBV20-1; D could derive from TRBD1 or TRBD2 (5 bases each). Germline-derived CDR1 and CDR2 are DFQATT and SNEGSKA (reference sequence). Trimming removed 4 bases at V and 7 bases at J, with 17 bases between. The CDR3 has 14 amino acids. CDR3 amino acids: CSANYPGTQNEQFF. In DNA, the CDR3 is TGCAGTGCTAACTATCCCGGGACCCAGAATGAGCAGTTCTTC.

This clonotype showed up many times. V usage is TRBV29-1 and J usage is TRBJ2-3; no clear D gene. The V and J ends lost 0 bases and 2 bases respectively, with 12 bases between them. This CDR3 has 15 residues. The V gene's germline CDR1 is SQVTM and CDR2 ANQGSEA. The CDR3: CSVEDRSLHTDTQYF. Written as DNA, the CDR3 is TGCAGCGTTGAAGATCGTTCTCTACACACAGATACGCAGTATTTT.

J is TRBJ2-7 and V is TRBV7-9, with TRBD2 matching over 8 bases. With 1 base clipped from V and 12 bases from J, the junction kept 8 bases outside the gene matches. Per the germline V gene, CDR1 is SEHNR and CDR2 is FQNEAQ (reference sequence). The CDR3 totals 13 residues. The CDR3 sequence: CASSLERGLAWYF. The CDR3 DNA reads as TGTGCCAGCAGCTTAGAGAGAGGACTAGCTTGGTACTTC. Using reference TRBV7-9 and TRBJ2-7 for the parts outside the CDR3, the full variable domain is DTGVSQNPRHKITKRGQNVTFRCDPISEHNRLYWYRQTLGQGPEFLTYFQNEAQLEKSRLLSDRFSAERPKGSFSTLEIQRTEQGDSAMYLCASSLERGLAWYFGPGTRLTVT.

CDR3 sequence (DNA): TGTGCCATCAGTCCAAATACGGACAGGGGAGGTGGCTACACCTTC. This sequence encodes CAISPNTDRGGGYTF. The rearrangement links TRBV10-3 to TRBJ1-2, with TRBD1 identical over 9 bases. Trimming took 5 bases from V and 7 from J; bases not matched to a gene: 11. This CDR3 comprises 15 residues. Per germline, CDR1 ENHRY and CDR2 SYGVKD.

This clonotype was seen a handful of times. This chain joins TRBV7-4 and TRBJ2-7; D uncertain. The germline V gene encodes CDR1 SGHVT and CDR2 SQSDAQ. The CDR3 consists of 8 residues. The CDR3 loop reads CADYEQYF. The CDR3 nucleotides read TGTGCGGACTACGAGCAGTACTTC.

V usage is TRBV5-1 and J usage is TRBJ2-1, with a tentative D call TRBD2 (5 bases). The V gene lost 0 bases and the J gene lost 3 bases, with 10 bases spanning the gap. The CDR3 consists of 15 residues. Looked up from germline, CDR1 is SGHRS and CDR2 is YFSETQ. The CDR3 is CASSLEGGGYNEQFF. The CDR3 region has the DNA TGCGCCAGCAGCTTGGAGGGTGGAGGCTACAATGAGCAGTTCTTC.

In DNA, the CDR3 is TGTGCCAGCAGCCCCCCAACGCAAGCGAACACCGGGGAGCTGTTTTTT. This codes for CASSPPTQANTGELFF. The V and J genes are TRBV14 and TRBJ2-2, with no clear D. Germline V lookup: CDR1 SGHDN, CDR2 FVKESK. The CDR3 length is 16 residues. V lost 4 bases and J lost 0, with 12 bases in between.

The genes are TRBV14 and TRBJ2-1; TRBD1 is a possible D gene (6 bases). This CDR3 comprises 16 residues. V gave up 1 base and J gave up 7 bases, with 17 bases separating them. CDR1 SGHDN and CDR2 FVKESK come from the germline V gene. Written as DNA, the CDR3 is TGTGCCAGCAGCCAAGCGAACAGGGTTTTCGGTAATGAGCAGTTCTTC. Residues: CASSQANRVFGNEQFF.